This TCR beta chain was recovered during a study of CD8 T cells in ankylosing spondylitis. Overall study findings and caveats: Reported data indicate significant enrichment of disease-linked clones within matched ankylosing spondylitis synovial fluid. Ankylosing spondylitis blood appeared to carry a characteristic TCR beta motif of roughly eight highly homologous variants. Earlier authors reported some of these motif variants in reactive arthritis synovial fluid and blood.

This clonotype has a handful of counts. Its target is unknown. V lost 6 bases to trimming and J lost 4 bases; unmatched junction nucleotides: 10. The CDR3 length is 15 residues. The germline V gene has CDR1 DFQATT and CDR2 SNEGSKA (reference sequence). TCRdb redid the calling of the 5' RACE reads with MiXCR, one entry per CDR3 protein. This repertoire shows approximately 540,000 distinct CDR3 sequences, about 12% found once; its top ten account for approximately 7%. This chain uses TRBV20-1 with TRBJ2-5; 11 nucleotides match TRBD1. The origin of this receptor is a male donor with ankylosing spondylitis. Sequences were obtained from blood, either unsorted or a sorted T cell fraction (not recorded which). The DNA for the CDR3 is TGCAGTGCGATGGACAGGGGGCTAGGGATAGAGACCCAGTACTTC. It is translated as CSAMDRGLGIETQYF.